This is a list of T cell receptor beta chains from one sample in a study of shared clonotypes between healthy human individuals. Clones were read by immunoSEQ multiplex PCR, and TCRdb kept only the in-frame ones, dropping some. The repertoire holds around 2,000,000 clones, with less than 95% as singletons. Sequenced material: naive CD8+ T cells sorted from blood. Every receptor here comes from a man between 18 and 29 years old in good health. Both conserved end residues are part of each CDR3.

CDR3aa,j_gene,v_gene
CASSVGAGPYEQYF,TRBJ2-7,TRBV9
CASSPIGGRYNEQFF,TRBJ2-1,TRBV18
CASSLDGVGGELFF,TRBJ2-2,TRBV5-1
CASSFGDGYTF,TRBJ1-2,TRBV5-4
CASSPPGHHEQYF,TRBJ2-7,TRBV4-1
CASSVGTGSAEQYF,TRBJ2-7,TRBV9
CANTQTDLNTEAFF,TRBJ1-1,TRBV5-4
CASSDGGNIQYF,TRBJ2-4,TRBV6-1
CAISELSEPQHF,TRBJ1-5,TRBV10-3
CASSPGQVEGTEAFF,TRBJ1-1,TRBV7-9
CASSSDSRYGNTIYF,TRBJ1-3,TRBV5-4
CASAQGGKTQYF,.,TRBV6-5
CASSVHQTGGRNYGYTF,TRBJ1-2,TRBV7-9
CASSLTSGGINEQFF,TRBJ2-1,TRBV6-5
CASSPLMGLASHEQYF,TRBJ2-7,TRBV27
CASSLVYPSSYNEQFF,TRBJ2-1,TRBV27
CASSLVSYDEQYF,TRBJ2-7,TRBV7-2
CASQGQVGNTIYF,TRBJ1-3,TRBV30
CASTLGPPFYNEQFF,TRBJ2-1,TRBV27
CASSPPGLNTEAFF,TRBJ1-1,TRBV5-6
CASSSLAERNTGELFF,TRBJ2-2,TRBV5-8
CASSLYGQSGNTIYF,TRBJ1-3,TRBV5-6
CASSIGQGYEQYF,TRBJ2-7,TRBV10-1
CASSEYGGDTQYF,TRBJ2-3,TRBV25-1
CASSTGTGGHTEAFF,TRBJ1-1,TRBV2
CASSEGSDDPQRYF,TRBJ2-4,TRBV10-2
CASIDSGNTIYF,TRBJ1-3,TRBV5-1
CASSPPPRTTYEQYF,TRBJ2-7,TRBV11-2
CASSQGRTGSYEQYF,TRBJ2-7,TRBV4-1
CASRDTSGQVEWAGELFF,TRBJ2-2,TRBV27
CASSPTGYIEKLFF,TRBJ1-4,TRBV27
CASTHLGGELFF,TRBJ2-2,TRBV25-1
CASSLRGTEAFF,TRBJ1-1,TRBV27
CASSHQDTYEQYF,TRBJ2-7,TRBV27
CAWTSEEPDTQYF,TRBJ2-3,TRBV30
CAIRSDSIDNEQFF,TRBJ2-1,TRBV10-3
CSAEGQEAEAFF,TRBJ1-1,TRBV29-1
CASSLSLAYTSTDTQYF,TRBJ2-3,TRBV5-6
CASSLFPEAFF,TRBJ1-1,TRBV7-9
CASREYAEGLPLHF,TRBJ1-6,TRBV13
CASSPGTSGRARSGELFF,TRBJ2-2,TRBV27
CASSPPTGQGLGTGELFF,TRBJ2-2,TRBV18
CASSFPGTGDPGYTF,TRBJ1-2,TRBV7-2
CASSLDKTGSNQPQHF,TRBJ1-5,TRBV5-5
CASSFQGRSYEQYF,TRBJ2-7,TRBV5-8
CASTTWGGLGYTF,TRBJ1-2,TRBV27